These T cell receptor beta chains were read from a single sample in a study of identical twins. Using its own MiXCR run on the 5' RACE reads, TCRdb lists one record per CDR3 protein. The data hold some 230,000 distinct CDR3 sequences, with 6.5% observed a single time. In addition, the sample was reused for a study of T cells expressing NK-cell markers.

The sample was CD8+ T cells sorted from blood. The receptors derive from a woman aged 18-29 years in good health. Each CDR3 is given with its conserved first and last residue. The D gene is left open where the match is weak. Size values are once, few and many counts, or a class for expanded clones, and some rows have none.

d_gene	j_gene	abundance	v_gene	CDR3aa	CDR3nt
TRBD1	TRBJ2-5	few	TRBV27	CASSSRDSGFWETQYF	TGTGCCAGCAGTTCCCGGGACAGTGGATTCTGGGAGACCCAGTACTTC
NA	TRBJ1-3	NA	TRBV7-9	CASTQVGFGNTIYF	TGTGCCAGCACCCAAGTGGGGTTTGGAAACACCATATATTTT
TRBD2	TRBJ2-7	many	TRBV30	CAWTGGGRTYEQYF	TGTGCCTGGACGGGGGGGGGCCGAACCTACGAGCAGTACTTC
NA	TRBJ1-6	NA	TRBV6-5	CASSYSSVHGLHF	TGTGCCAGCAGTTACAGTTCTGTTCATGGCCTCCACTTT
TRBD2	TRBJ2-2	few	TRBV20-1	CSAPPPGLLNTGELFF	TGCAGTGCCCCCCCCCCGGGACTACTCAACACCGGGGAGCTGTTTTTT
NA	TRBJ1-1	few	TRBV15	CATTNQNTEAFF	TGTGCCACCACCAACCAGAACACTGAAGCTTTCTTT
NA	TRBJ1-1	once	TRBV7-4	CASSLKARGGQNTEAFF	TGTGCCAGCAGCTTAAAGGCGAGGGGTGGACAGAACACTGAAGCTTTCTTT
NA	TRBJ2-2	NA	TRBV11-2	CASSLLGLVQRLGTGELFF	TGTGCCAGCAGCTTACTAGGCCTAGTCCAAAGACTAGGCACCGGGGAGCTGTTTTTT
TRBD1	TRBJ2-7	many	TRBV27	CASSSPPTGVEQYF	TGTGCCAGCAGTTCCCCTCCGACAGGGGTCGAGCAGTACTTC
NA	TRBJ2-7	many	TRBV5-1	CASRAAMRSEQYF	TGCGCCAGCAGGGCAGCCATGCGTTCCGAGCAGTACTTC
NA	TRBJ2-7	many	TRBV7-2	CASSPPGYYEQYF	TGTGCCAGCAGCCCCCCGGGGTATTACGAGCAGTACTTC
TRBD2	TRBJ2-5	many	TRBV10-3	CAIRPGTSAQETQYF	TGTGCCATCAGACCAGGGACTAGCGCCCAAGAGACCCAGTACTTC
NA	TRBJ1-1	NA	TRBV12-5	CASGFAANTEAFF	TGTGCTAGTGGTTTTGCCGCAAACACTGAAGCTTTCTTT
NA	TRBJ2-7	few	TRBV12-3/TRBV12-4	CASNLRQDYEQYF	TGTGCCAGCAACCTCAGACAGGACTACGAGCAGTACTTC
NA	TRBJ2-7	many	TRBV20-1	CSAITGFEQYF	TGCAGTGCTATTACAGGCTTCGAGCAGTACTTC
TRBD1	TRBJ1-2	NA	TRBV30	CAWSPTTGGAKGYTF	TGTGCCTGGAGTCCTACGACAGGGGGCGCGAAGGGCTACACCTTC
TRBD2	TRBJ2-1	few	TRBV7-6	CASRKGLAGGGYNEQFF	TGTGCCAGCAGAAAGGGACTAGCGGGAGGGGGCTACAATGAGCAGTTCTTC
TRBD2	TRBJ2-1	once	TRBV2	CASSTTLAGALGEQFF	TGTGCCAGCAGTACTACTCTAGCGGGAGCGTTAGGTGAGCAGTTCTTC
TRBD1	TRBJ2-5	NA	TRBV11-1	CASSLAPGQAAVQETQYF	TGTGCCAGCAGCTTAGCACCTGGACAGGCCGCAGTCCAAGAGACCCAGTACTTC
NA	TRBJ2-4	many	TRBV12-5	CASGLYRGDQYF	TGTGCTAGTGGTTTATATAGAGGGGATCAGTACTTC
NA	TRBJ1-1	many	TRBV25-1	CASSEGGINTEAFF	TGTGCCAGCAGTGAAGGGGGGATAAACACTGAAGCTTTCTTT
NA	TRBJ2-1	NA	TRBV6-2/TRBV6-3	CASRDPQGADSDEQFF	TGTGCCAGCAGGGACCCCCAGGGTGCGGATTCGGATGAGCAGTTCTTC
NA	TRBJ2-7	few	TRBV6-2/TRBV6-3	CASSYSRSHEQYF	TGTGCCAGCAGTTACTCCCGCTCCCACGAGCAGTACTTC
TRBD2	TRBJ2-1	many	TRBV9	CASSASGGLSFNEQFF	TGTGCCAGCAGCGCTAGCGGGGGGCTTAGTTTCAATGAGCAGTTCTTC
TRBD1	TRBJ2-2	NA	TRBV6-1	CASPRTGARNTGELFF	TGTGCCAGCCCGAGGACAGGGGCGAGGAACACCGGGGAGCTGTTTTTT
NA	TRBJ2-3	few	TRBV7-8	CASSLQGAQYF	TGTGCCAGCAGCTTGCAGGGAGCGCAGTATTTT
NA	TRBJ2-1	many	TRBV7-9	CASRLDSSLYNEQFF	TGTGCCAGCAGGTTAGACAGCTCCCTTTACAATGAGCAGTTCTTC
NA	TRBJ2-1	few	TRBV7-9	CASSLPDGAPYNEQFF	TGTGCCAGCAGCTTACCCGACGGAGCGCCCTACAATGAGCAGTTCTTC
TRBD1	TRBJ2-7	few	TRBV30	CAWRGTGVNEQYF	TGTGCCTGGAGGGGGACAGGGGTTAACGAGCAGTACTTC
TRBD2	TRBJ2-7	few	TRBV20-1	CSARSPTSRSYEQYF	TGCAGTGCTAGGTCCCCGACTAGCCGCTCCTACGAGCAGTACTTC
TRBD1	TRBJ2-5	NA	TRBV5-6	CASSLGGQTRGSQYF	TGTGCCAGCAGCTTGGGGGGACAGACAAGAGGGTCCCAGTACTTC
NA	TRBJ2-1	many	TRBV12-3/TRBV12-4	CASSHGFVEQFF	TGTGCCAGCAGCCATGGGTTTGTTGAGCAGTTCTTC
TRBD2	TRBJ2-1	NA	TRBV14	CASSPGLAGEWENEQFF	TGTGCCAGCAGCCCGGGACTAGCGGGAGAATGGGAAAATGAGCAGTTCTTC
NA	TRBJ2-1	many	TRBV7-6	CASSLAEYNEQFF	TGTGCCAGCAGCTTAGCGGAGTACAATGAGCAGTTCTTC
NA	TRBJ1-6	few	TRBV7-9	CASSFGGGGSPLHF	TGTGCCAGCAGTTTCGGGGGAGGCGGTTCACCCCTCCACTTT
NA	TRBJ2-2	NA	TRBV27	CASSSHDSPRVGELFF	TGTGCCAGCAGTTCGCATGACTCCCCTCGGGTCGGGGAGCTGTTTTTT
NA	TRBJ2-3	NA	TRBV3-1	CASSQDFVSTDTQYF	TGTGCCAGCAGCCAAGATTTCGTCAGCACAGATACGCAGTATTTT
TRBD1	TRBJ1-1	few	TRBV5-1	CASSRDRMNTEAFF	TGCGCCAGCAGCCGGGACAGAATGAACACTGAAGCTTTCTTT
TRBD1	TRBJ2-1	NA	TRBV29-1	CSGEQGAVEQFF	TGCAGCGGTGAACAGGGGGCTGTTGAGCAGTTCTTC
NA	TRBJ2-1	few	TRBV9	CASSVDGGGNEQFF	TGTGCCAGCAGCGTAGACGGGGGCGGGAATGAGCAGTTCTTC
TRBD2	TRBJ2-7	NA	TRBV20-1	CSAEGTTTYEQYF	TGCAGTGCTGAGGGGACTACTACCTACGAGCAGTACTTC
NA	TRBJ1-1	NA	TRBV19	CASSTSAGSEAFF	TGTGCCAGTAGTACCTCCGCTGGGTCTGAAGCTTTCTTT
NA	TRBJ1-1	few	TRBV4-1	CASSQVEAGGSTEAFF	TGCGCCAGCAGCCAAGTAGAAGCGGGCGGAAGCACTGAAGCTTTCTTT
TRBD1	TRBJ1-2	many	TRBV6-1	CASSVQVGDREGDGYTF	TGTGCCAGCAGTGTCCAAGTGGGGGACAGGGAAGGGGATGGCTACACCTTC